Listed here are 31 T cell receptor beta chains from one sample, sequenced in a study of cytomegalovirus exposure and HLA in healthy donors. It was with 60 Vbeta and 13 Jbeta primers that the PCR ran. Assay used: immunoSEQ multiplex PCR; TCRdb lists only in-frame clones, some missing. The sample lists roughly 220,000 clones, approximately 80% seen once, with around 3% in the top ten. The source material was PBMCs. Every receptor here comes from a young man in good health and CMV-seronegative.

This rearrangement joins TRBV7-9 to TRBJ1-5; no clear D. Germline-derived CDR1 and CDR2 are SEHNR and FQNEAQ (reference sequence). V shed 6 bases and J shed 0 bases, with 9 bases lying between them. The CDR3 is 14 amino acids. The CDR3 DNA reads TGTGCCAGCAGTTCAGGCTATAGCAATCAGCCCCAGCATTTT. This codes for CASSSGYSNQPQHF.

CDR3 DNA sequence: TGTGCCAGCAGTCCAGACAGGGGCGGGACTGAAGCTTTCTTT. Its translation is CASSPDRGGTEAFF. The chain is built from TRBV2 and TRBJ1-1, with TRBD1 matching 8 bases. V was pared by 5 bases and J by 5 bases, with 7 bases of the junction left unmatched. The CDR3 is 14 residues long. Germline CDR1 and CDR2: SNHLY and FYNNEI.

This rearrangement joins TRBV13 to TRBJ2-1; TRBD2 is a possible D gene (6 bases). The germline V gene encodes CDR1 PRHDT and CDR2 FYEKMQ (reference sequence). V lost 5 bases and J 10 bases, leaving 24 bases between the germline ends. This CDR3 has 16 residues. The CDR3 loop reads CASSPHQSAGGWEQFF. For the CDR3, the DNA is TGTGCCAGCAGCCCCCACCAGTCAGCCGGGGGATGGGAGCAGTTCTTC.

The J gene is TRBJ1-1, the V gene TRBV13; maybe TRBD1 (6 bases). Between the trimmed V and J ends, which lost 3 bases and 5 bases, there was a span of 7 bases. The germline CDR1 and CDR2 sequences are PRHDT and FYEKMQ (reference sequence). The CDR3 runs 12 residues. In nucleotides, the CDR3 is TGTGCCAGCAGCTTCCAGGGGACTGAAGCTTTCTTT. Its protein is CASSFQGTEAFF.

This clone came up a few times. The chain carries TRBV4-1 and TRBJ2-7; D is perhaps TRBD1 (6 bases). The CDR3 runs to 15 residues. V lost 1 base and J lost 2, with 12 bases in between. Germline CDR1 is MGHRA and CDR2 is YSYEKL. CDR3 sequence: CASSQVHRATYEQYF. The CDR3 nucleotides are TGCGCCAGCAGCCAAGTTCACAGGGCGACCTACGAGCAGTACTTC.

In DNA form, the CDR3 reads TGTGCCAGCAGCTTAGGTGGACTAGCGGCACAAGAGACCCAGTACTTC. As protein: CASSLGGLAAQETQYF. The J gene is TRBJ2-5, the V gene TRBV11-2; 10 bases line up with TRBD2. CDR3 length: 16 residues. CDR1 and CDR2 from the germline V gene are SGHAT and FQNNGV. The trim removed 1 base at V and 2 bases at J, leaving 4 bases unmatched.

A remark on this clone: A read error may account for a junction end that differs from germline. The V gene is TRBV7-9, the J gene TRBJ2-2, with D uncertain. CDR1 is SEHNR and CDR2 is FQNEAQ in the germline V gene (reference sequence). The CDR3 is 12 residues long. The CDR3 DNA follows: TGTTCCAGCCCAGAGAACACCGGGGAGCTGTTTTTT. Translated, it gives CSSPENTGELFF.

V gene TRBV15 combines with J gene TRBJ1-3, with D perhaps matching TRBD1 (6 bases). CDR1 LNHNV and CDR2 YYDKDF come from the germline V gene (reference sequence). The CDR3 sequence is 15 residues long. V was pared by 2 bases and J by 0 bases, with 8 bases between. CDR3 amino acids: CATSRTGSSGNTIYF. For the CDR3, the DNA is TGTGCCACCAGCAGAACAGGGAGCTCTGGAAACACCATATATTTT.

For this clone: Other DNA sequences from this sample encode an identical CDR3 as well. The chain uses TRBV2 and TRBJ2-7; 12 nucleotides agree with TRBD1. Looked up from germline, CDR1 is SNHLY and CDR2 is FYNNEI. This CDR3 comprises 14 residues. Unmatched junction bases numbered 4, after V lost 5 bases and J lost 5 bases. The DNA for the CDR3 is TGTGCCAGCAGTAGGGACAGGGGGCTGCACGAGCAGTACTTC. Translation: CASSRDRGLHEQYF.

V is TRBV6-1 and J is TRBJ2-3; D remains unclear. Trimming took 3 bases from V and 4 from J, leaving 11 bases between them. The CDR3 has 14 residues. Germline V gives CDR1 MNHNS, CDR2 SASEGT. The CDR3 is CASSDLSLPDTQYF. The CDR3 nucleotides read TGTGCCAGCAGTGATCTTTCCCTCCCAGATACGCAGTATTTT.

The chain uses TRBV2 and TRBJ1-5; no definite D call. This CDR3 contains 15 residues. V lost 6 bases and J 5 bases, leaving 17 bases between the germline ends. Germline V gene sequence: CDR1 SNHLY, CDR2 FYNNEI. The CDR3 loop reads CASRPDNLLDQPQHF. In nucleotides, the CDR3 is TGTGCCAGCAGACCCGACAATCTCCTGGATCAGCCCCAGCATTTT. Full variable domain (rest looked up from reference TRBV2 and TRBJ1-5): EPEVTQTPSHQVTQMGQEVILRCVPISNHLYFYWYRQILGQKVEFLVSFYNNEISEKSEIFDDQFSVERPDGSNFTLKIRSTKLEDSAMYFCASRPDNLLDQPQHFGDGTRLSIL.

This clone came up a few times. The CDR3 bases are TGTGCCAGTAGTCCCCGGGAATTGGGGCAAGAGACCCAGTACTTC. It codes for CASSPRELGQETQYF. V usage is TRBV19 and J usage is TRBJ2-5, with D possibly being TRBD2 (5 bases). From germline, CDR1 is LNHDA and CDR2 SQIVND (reference sequence). V was cut by 5 bases and J by 2 bases, with 15 bases left in between. The CDR3 has 15 amino acids.

The DNA for the CDR3 is TGTGCCAGCAGCTCCGGGACAGCCTCAACTAATGAAAAACTGTTTTTT. Translating gives CASSSGTASTNEKLFF. The chain links TRBV7-9 to TRBJ1-4, with TRBD1 matching 7 bases. The germline V gene encodes CDR1 SEHNR and CDR2 FQNEAQ (reference sequence). V lost 4 bases, J lost 0 bases, and 5 bases stayed unmatched. This CDR3 has 16 residues.

The CDR3 bases are TGCGCCAGCAGCTTGGCCCGGGACAGCTCCTACAATGAGCAGTTCTTC. Encoded protein: CASSLARDSSYNEQFF. The chain combines TRBV5-1 with TRBJ2-1, with TRBD1 matching 7 bases. J was trimmed by 0 bases and V by 0 bases; bases with no gene match: 3. From germline, CDR1 is SGHRS and CDR2 YFSETQ. The CDR3 is made up of 16 amino acids.

The chain is built from TRBV2 and TRBJ1-5, with D unclear. Trimming took off 2 bases at V and 11 bases at J, with 10 bases between the two ends. CDR1 is SNHLY, CDR2 FYNNEI, per germline. The CDR3 spans 12 residues. The CDR3 reads CASSETAGTQHF. CDR3 nucleotides: TGTGCCAGCAGTGAAACGGCCGGGACCCAGCATTTT.

The sample holds one count of this clone. The chain combines TRBV4-1 with TRBJ2-3; D gene ambiguous. The CDR3 runs 15 residues. V lost 0 bases, J lost 5 bases, and 12 bases lay in between. From germline, CDR1 is MGHRA and CDR2 YSYEKL. CDR3 nucleotides: TGCGCCAGCAGCCAAGATCCTAAAACCGGAGATACGCAGTATTTT. Protein product: CASSQDPKTGDTQYF.

The V and J genes are TRBV5-5 and TRBJ2-7, with 9 bases fitting TRBD1. Germline V gives CDR1 SGHKS, CDR2 YYEKEE (reference sequence). Trimming removed 4 bases from V and 6 bases from J; junction bases left unmatched: 11. The CDR3 runs to 15 residues. Here the CDR3 DNA reads TGTGCCAGCAGCGCGACCGGGACAGGGTCTGGCGAGCAGTACTTC. The encoded protein is CASSATGTGSGEQYF.

V gene TRBV5-3 combines with J gene TRBJ2-5; D gene unclear. TRBV5-3 is an ORF, and what it does is uncertain. The CDR3 extends over 15 amino acids. Trimming shortened V by 1 base and J by 2 bases, and 12 bases separated the two germline ends. The CDR3 coding sequence is TGTGCCAGAAGCTTGTGGCCCGAATTACAAGAGACCCAGTACTTC. Translated: CARSLWPELQETQYF.

This clone was observed a single time. V usage is TRBV9 and J usage is TRBJ1-4, with D possibly being TRBD1 (6 bases). The germline CDR1 and CDR2 sequences are SGDLS and YYNGEE. The CDR3 covers 16 residues. The V gene lost 0 bases and the J gene lost 5 bases, with 14 bases spanning the gap. The CDR3 spells CASSVAPTGGNEKLFF. CDR3 nucleotide sequence: TGTGCCAGCAGCGTAGCCCCGACAGGAGGAAATGAAAAACTGTTTTTT.

This sequence joins TRBV5-4 and TRBJ2-2, with 12 nucleotides matching TRBD2. Germline values: CDR1 SGHNT, CDR2 YYREEE (reference sequence). J gave up 3 bases and V 6 bases, and 18 bases lay outside the gene matches. CDR3 length equals 20 residues. The CDR3 nucleotides read TGTGCCAGCATCGTGGTTGGGGCACTAGCGGGGGGTAGGGACACCGGGGAGCTGTTTTTT. Translated, it gives CASIVVGALAGGRDTGELFF.

This sequence joins TRBV7-8 and TRBJ2-3; tentatively, D is TRBD1 (6 bases). Looked up from germline, CDR1 is SGHVS and CDR2 is FQNEAQ. Trimming stripped 3 bases from V and 1 base from J, with 14 bases between. The CDR3 covers 16 residues. The CDR3, as DNA: TGTGCCAGCAGCTTTGCACAGGGTACGGGCACAGATACGCAGTATTTT. It translates to CASSFAQGTGTDTQYF.

The rearrangement joins TRBV5-1 to TRBJ2-3; 8 bases align to TRBD2. The germline gives CDR1 SGHRS, CDR2 YFSETQ. The length of the CDR3 is 15 residues. The trim removed 4 bases at V and 4 bases at J, leaving 8 bases unmatched. The CDR3 sequence is CASSPGGAVPDTQYF. DNA of the CDR3: TGCGCCAGCAGCCCGGGGGGGGCCGTCCCAGATACGCAGTATTTT.

This chain joins TRBV9 and TRBJ2-5, with 8 bases matching TRBD1. CDR3 size: 15 residues. Trimming took 1 base from V and 3 from J; bases not matched to a gene: 5. Germline CDR1 reads SGDLS; CDR2 reads YYNGEE. In DNA form, the CDR3 reads TGTGCCAGCAGCGTATCCCTGGACAGGGAAGAGACCCAGTACTTC. It yields the protein CASSVSLDREETQYF.

The chain joins TRBV5-6 to TRBJ1-6; TRBD1 is a possible D gene (5 bases). Looked up from germline, CDR1 is SGHDT and CDR2 is YYEEEE. This CDR3 has 15 amino acids. Deletions cut 1 base from V and 4 bases from J, with 9 bases between. CDR3 loop: CASSLSGSYNSPLHF. The CDR3, as DNA: TGTGCCAGCAGCTTGTCAGGGTCGTATAATTCACCCCTCCACTTT.

J is TRBJ1-2 and V is TRBV21-1; TRBD1, as called in the table, went unchecked against the DNA. TRBV21-1 is listed as a pseudogene. The CDR3 loop spans 14 amino acids. The DNA of the CDR3 is TGTGCCAGCAGCATACTGGACAGGGTGGGCGGCTACACCTTC. This translates into CASSILDRVGGYTF.

The chain couples TRBV2 to TRBJ2-7, with TRBD1 as a possible D gene (5 bases). CDR1 and CDR2 from the germline V gene are SNHLY and FYNNEI. CDR3 length equals 12 residues. Trimming stripped 6 bases from V and 4 bases from J, with 10 bases between. The CDR3 loop is CASRGAGYEQYF. The DNA of the CDR3 is TGTGCCAGCAGAGGGGCTGGGTACGAGCAGTACTTC.

The CDR3 DNA sequence: TGCGCCAGCAGCTTAGGACAGGGGGTTTACAATGAGCAGTTCTTC. Translating it yields CASSLGQGVYNEQFF. The chain is built from TRBV5-1 and TRBJ2-1; the match to TRBD1 covers 10 bases. The CDR3 spans 15 residues. V was clipped by 2 bases and J by 4 bases; unmatched bases: 3. Germline assignment: CDR1 SGHRS and CDR2 YFSETQ.

The V call is TRBV5-1, the J call TRBJ2-3, with 13 nucleotides matching TRBD2. There are 16 residues in the CDR3. CDR1 and CDR2 from the germline V gene are SGHRS and YFSETQ. The J segment lost 2 bases and the V segment lost 3 bases, leaving 3 bases of the junction unmatched. CDR3 in DNA: TGCGCCAGCAGCTCAGGGACTAGCGGGGTCACAGATACGCAGTATTTT. Encoded protein: CASSSGTSGVTDTQYF.

The chain joins TRBV28 to TRBJ2-5; possible D gene TRBD1, 5 bases. From germline, CDR1 is MDHEN and CDR2 SYDVKM. The CDR3 runs 14 residues. Trimming took off 4 bases at V and 5 bases at J, with 14 bases between the two ends. CDR3 DNA sequence: TGTGCCAGCAGTTCCCCGACAGTTTCGGAGACCCAGTACTTC. Translated: CASSSPTVSETQYF.

The V gene is TRBV21-1, the J gene TRBJ2-5; no DNA check was done on the table's D call, TRBD2. TRBV21-1 is recorded as a pseudogene. This CDR3 is 18 amino acids long. The CDR3 region has the DNA TGTGCCAGCAGCAAAGTATGTAGAGCGGGGGGGCGAGGAGAGACCCAGTACTTC. It encodes CASSKVCRAGGRGETQYF.

The chain uses TRBV5-1 and TRBJ1-1; 8 bases fit TRBD1. The CDR3 sequence is 17 residues long. Germline CDR1 is SGHRS and CDR2 is YFSETQ. Unmatched junction bases numbered 13, after V lost 2 bases and J lost 4 bases. CDR3 loop: CASSLDRGPTRGTEAFF. Written as DNA, the CDR3 is TGCGCCAGCAGCTTAGACAGGGGCCCAACGAGGGGCACTGAAGCTTTCTTT.